This TCR beta chain is drawn from a study of shared clonotypes between healthy human individuals. Germline V lookup: CDR1 LNHDA, CDR2 SQIVND (reference sequence). V was pared by 8 bases and J by 4 bases, with 10 bases of the junction left unmatched. The CDR3 contains 15 residues. Measured with immunoSEQ multiplex PCR; TCRdb has only the in-frame clones, and not every one. The sample yields about 2.4 million clones, approximately 93% seen once. The rearrangement links TRBV19 to TRBJ2-1, with 8 bases identical to TRBD2. This receptor was taken from a man younger than 35 in good health. Some clones in this sample may be carry-over from other donors' samples. What was sequenced was naive CD4+ T cells from PBMCs. This sample's subset: CD45RA+ positively selected. The CDR3 loop reads CASRPIAGRYNEQFF. CDR3 coding DNA: TGTGCCAGTCGCCCTATAGCGGGGCGGTACAATGAGCAGTTCTTC.